This record concerns one T cell receptor beta chain sequence. Its antigen is unknown. Per-nucleotide qualities are absent, and no much larger clonotype sits a single base away. A distance of 15 bases separates the germline ends of V and J, which lose 2 bases and 8 bases respectively. The germline V gene (reference sequence) yields MNHNY for CDR1 and SVGAGI for CDR2. The CDR3 runs 14 amino acids, cysteine and phenylalanine included. CDR3 DNA only is kept here, 42 bases in frame from base 1. All of the donors in the study were healthy humans. The entry originates in a study of T cell repertoires and Cas9 in healthy adults (dated by TCRdb to 2016 to 2019). At the level of the whole study: Within the CD4 and CD8 compartments, the researchers characterized SpCas9-reactive T cells in terms of multi-effector potency, cytotoxicity and lineage determination. This study looked at whether people already carry T cell immunity to the Streptococcus pyogenes Cas9 nuclease (SpCas9), the enzyme used in CRISPR gene editing. What the study reported, not specific to this receptor: Proliferation and function of SpCas9-reactive effector T cells were reported to be mitigated in vitro by SpCas9-reactive regulatory T cells.

The method was the immunoSEQ multiplex PCR assay. Not all clones reach the TCRdb copy of this immuneACCESS table, which keeps in-frame sequences only. Checked studies attribute under half of the gap to unresolved V genes and leave the rest unexplained. The sample yields about 22,000 clones; less than 95% were counted once. The ten top clones hold around 1.5% of the sample. This clonotype was obtained from a human donor in good health. The chain links TRBV6-6 with TRBJ1-2; TRBD1 is a weak D gene call, 5 bases matching. The sequenced sample consisted of CD4+ effector T cells (CD127+, CD25-, CD137-, CD154-) from PBMCs; culture status not recorded. The CDR3 corresponds to CASSYRAGRGGYTF. The nucleotide sequence is given as TGTGCCAGCAGTTACAGGGCAGGGAGGGGCGGCTACACCTTC.